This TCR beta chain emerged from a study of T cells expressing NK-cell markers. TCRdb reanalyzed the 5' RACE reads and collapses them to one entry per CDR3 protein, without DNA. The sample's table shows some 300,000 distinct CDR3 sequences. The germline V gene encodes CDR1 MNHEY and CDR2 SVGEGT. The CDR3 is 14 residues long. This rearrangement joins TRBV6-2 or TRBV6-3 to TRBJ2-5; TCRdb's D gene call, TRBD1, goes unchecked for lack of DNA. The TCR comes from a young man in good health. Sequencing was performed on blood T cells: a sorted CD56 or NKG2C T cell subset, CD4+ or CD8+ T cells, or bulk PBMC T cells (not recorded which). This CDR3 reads CASSPPTSRETQYF.